This TCR beta chain was sequenced during a study of regulatory T cells in long-lasting Graves disease. Overall study findings and caveats: It is possible that accuracy was reduced by the small size of the sample.

Construction of TCR beta libraries relied on iRepertoire HTBI primers and on Arm-PCR targeting CDR3 regions. From the multiplex PCR reads, TCRdb called clonotypes with MiXCR, one entry per CDR3 protein. The repertoire includes hundreds of thousands of distinct CDR3 sequences, roughly 15% of them detected once, and about 18% sits in the top ten. This clonotype has ten or more counts. Its target is unknown. Time point: newly diagnosed GD, antithyroid drugs for less than 3 months. The TCR library was made from RNA that had been extracted from PBMCs in TRIzol. This sample was also put to use in a study of T cells in Graves' hyperthyroidism and ophthalmopathy. That work adds: Exclusion of a patient resulted from uncontrolled infection, other autoimmune disease, pregnancy or lactation. Each diagnosis drew on symptoms, thyroxine, TRAb, thyroid ultrasound and orbital computed tomography findings.

The sample was peripheral blood mononuclear cells (PBMCs), taken at new diagnosis, from a patient treated with antithyroid drugs. This TCR was recovered from a woman in her 30s with Graves disease.

CDR3 nucleotides: TGTGCCAGCAGTGACGGGGCGATGGCTGGCACCTTC. It is translated as CASSDGAMAGTF. The rearrangement joins TRBV12-3 or TRBV12-4 to TRBJ1-2, with a weak D call TRBD1 (5 bases). The CDR3 totals 12 residues. With 5 bases removed from V and 13 bases from J, the gap between germline ends came to 17 bases.